What follows are 20 T cell receptor beta chains derived from one specimen sequenced in a study of cytomegalovirus exposure and HLA in healthy donors. PCR was performed using 60 Vbeta and 13 Jbeta primers. Assay used: immunoSEQ multiplex PCR; TCRdb lists only in-frame clones, some missing. The sample has roughly 150,000 clones; 81% are singletons. Sequencing was performed on PBMCs. These receptors all stem from a man in his forties or fifties in good health and CMV-seropositive.

The V call is TRBV2, the J call TRBJ2-3; 7 positions match TRBD2. The CDR3 consists of 14 residues. Germline lookup yields CDR1 SNHLY and CDR2 FYNNEI. J gave up 1 base and V 5 bases, and 3 bases lay outside the gene matches. CDR3 protein: CASSQSGGTDTQYF. CDR3 in DNA: TGTGCCAGCAGTCAGAGCGGGGGCACAGATACGCAGTATTTT.

The CDR3 bases are TGTGCCAGCAGCTTTGGGGGGGCCTCGAATGAGCAGTTCTTC. As protein: CASSFGGASNEQFF. The chain joins TRBV11-2 to TRBJ2-1; weak D call: TRBD2 (7 bases). CDR1 is SGHAT and CDR2 is FQNNGV in the germline V gene. Trimming shortened V by 3 bases and J by 7 bases, and 13 bases separated the two germline ends. The CDR3 has 14 amino acids.

The chain employs TRBV28 and TRBJ1-1; D remains unclear. Germline CDR1 MDHEN, CDR2 SYDVKM. The length of the CDR3 is 13 residues. The CDR3 DNA sequence: TGTGCAACGGTAAGCAGGACTGACACTGAAGCTTTCTTT. Translation: CATVSRTDTEAFF.

This chain links TRBV4-3 with TRBJ2-1, with 7 bases aligning to TRBD1. Trimming at V came to 0 bases and at J to 3 bases, leaving 5 bases not matched to a gene. The CDR3 is 16 amino acids. Germline CDR1 is LGHNA and CDR2 is YSLEER. CDR3 nucleotide sequence: TGCGCCAGCAGCCAAGAAGTTACAGGGGACTACAATGAGCAGTTCTTC. Protein product: CASSQEVTGDYNEQFF.

The V call is TRBV29-1, the J call TRBJ2-7; perhaps TRBD1 as D (5 bases). CDR3 length equals 13 residues. Germline V gene lookup returns CDR1 SQVTM and CDR2 ANQGSEA. Trimming left V 4 bases short and J 0 bases short, with 10 bases between. The CDR3 bases are TGCAGCGTTGTAGGGGCCGGCTCCTACGAGCAGTACTTC. The encoded protein is CSVVGAGSYEQYF.

The rearrangement links TRBV6-6 to TRBJ2-3; 8 nucleotides line up with TRBD2. The ends lost 2 bases at V and 0 bases at J; junction bases unmatched: 4. The CDR3 loop spans 16 amino acids. From germline, CDR1 is MNHNY and CDR2 SVGAGI (reference sequence). The CDR3 protein is CASSYGRGVSTDTQYF. The CDR3 bases are TGTGCCAGCAGTTACGGGCGGGGGGTGAGCACAGATACGCAGTATTTT.

The rearrangement uses TRBV28 and TRBJ2-7; the D is unclear. The CDR3 spans 13 residues. With 4 bases removed from V and 3 bases from J, the gap between germline ends came to 10 bases. Per the germline V gene, CDR1 is MDHEN and CDR2 is SYDVKM. For the CDR3, the DNA is TGTGCCAGCAGTTATGCGTTATACTACGAGCAGTACTTC. Its protein is CASSYALYYEQYF.

This clone has more than one count but fewer than ten. The chain combines TRBV2 with TRBJ1-2; possibly TRBD1 for D (6 bases). Germline V gene data show CDR1 as SNHLY and CDR2 as FYNNEI. The CDR3 contains 15 residues. Trimming pared 6 bases from V and 0 bases from J, leaving 14 bases between. The CDR3 coding sequence is TGTGCCAGCAGGGAACAGGGAAACCCTAACTATGGCTACACCTTC. Translating it yields CASREQGNPNYGYTF.

The rearrangement joins TRBV6-5 to TRBJ2-7; TRBD1 matches 11 bases. V lost 7 bases, J lost 7 bases, and 9 bases stayed unmatched. The CDR3 extends over 14 amino acids. Per the germline V gene, CDR1 is MNHEY and CDR2 is SVGAGI. The CDR3 loop reads CASIPRTGGWEQYF. The CDR3 DNA sequence: TGTGCCAGCATTCCCCGGACAGGGGGCTGGGAGCAGTACTTC.

This clone was found a few times. V gene TRBV6-4 combines with J gene TRBJ2-3; the D is unclear. Germline CDR1 MRHNA, CDR2 SNTAGT. The CDR3 covers 14 residues. Trimming left V 5 bases short and J 0 bases short, with 9 bases between. The CDR3 loop is CASSSESSTDTQYF. The CDR3, as DNA: TGTGCCAGCAGTAGCGAATCTAGCACAGATACGCAGTATTTT.

The V and J genes are TRBV2 and TRBJ1-2, with TRBD1 as a possible D gene (5 bases). CDR1 is SNHLY and CDR2 is FYNNEI in the germline V gene. The V end lost 5 bases, the J end lost 2 bases, and 6 bases lay between the germline ends. This CDR3 contains 12 residues. In DNA form, the CDR3 reads TGTGCCAGCAGTCCAGGGAACTATGGCTACACCTTC. Amino acids: CASSPGNYGYTF. Looking up the rest from reference TRBV2 and TRBJ1-2 gives the full variable domain: EPEVTQTPSHQVTQMGQEVILRCVPISNHLYFYWYRQILGQKVEFLVSFYNNEISEKSEIFDDQFSVERPDGSNFTLKIRSTKLEDSAMYFCASSPGNYGYTFGSGTRLTVV.

CDR3 DNA: TGTGCCAGCAGTGAGAGCCGGGACAGGGAGGCTTTCTTT. Translation: CASSESRDREAFF. The chain is built from TRBV6-1 and TRBJ1-1; 9 positions match TRBD1. CDR3 length: 13 residues. V shed 3 bases, J shed 11 bases, and the junction held 7 bases outside the gene matches. From germline, CDR1 is MNHNS and CDR2 SASEGT.

This chain uses TRBV7-2 with TRBJ2-7, with TRBD2 identical over 10 bases. The J segment lost 1 base and the V segment lost 1 base, leaving 1 base of the junction unmatched. CDR3 size: 15 residues. Germline values: CDR1 SGHTA, CDR2 FQGNSA. The CDR3 nucleotides are TGTGCCAGCAGCTTAGAGCGGGGGGGGTCCTACGAGCAGTACTTC. Protein sequence: CASSLERGGSYEQYF. The whole variable domain, filled in from reference TRBV7-2 and TRBJ2-7, reads GAGVSQSPSNKVTEKGKDVELRCDPISGHTALYWYRQSLGQGLEFLIYFQGNSAPDKSGLPSDRFSAERTGGSVSTLTIQRTQQEDSAVYLCASSLERGGSYEQYFGPGTRLTVT.

This chain connects TRBV2 to TRBJ1-1; 7 bases are shared with TRBD1. CDR3 length: 13 residues. Germline loops: CDR1 SNHLY, CDR2 FYNNEI. Trimming at V came to 4 bases and at J to 4 bases, leaving 3 bases not matched to a gene. CDR3 sequence (DNA): TGTGCCAGCAGTGTCAGGGGGAGCACTGAAGCTTTCTTT. It yields the protein CASSVRGSTEAFF.

The V and J genes are TRBV18 and TRBJ1-6, with 8 bases matching TRBD1. The CDR3 consists of 16 residues. After removal of 3 bases from V and 10 bases from J, the junction contained 11 bases not matched to a gene. Germline V lookup: CDR1 KGHSH, CDR2 LQKENI. The CDR3 nucleotides read TGTGCCAGCTCACCTAGGGACACAGGGGGTGACTCACCCCTCCACTTT. The encoded protein is CASSPRDTGGDSPLHF. The variable domain in full, with the rest retrieved from reference TRBV18 and TRBJ1-6, is NAGVMQNPRHLVRRRGQEARLRCSPMKGHSHVYWYRQLPEEGLKFMVYLQKENIIDESGMPKERFSAEFPKEGPSILRIQQVVRGDSAAYFCASSPRDTGGDSPLHFGNGTRLTVT.

The sample holds one count of this clone. This specimen includes other DNA sequences encoding the same CDR3. The chain links TRBV6-5 to TRBJ1-5; TRBD1 matches at 8 bases. Germline V lookup: CDR1 MNHEY, CDR2 SVGAGI. This CDR3 is built from 14 residues. Trimming removed 6 bases from V and 2 bases from J; junction bases left unmatched: 3. The DNA for the CDR3 is TGTGCCAGCAGACCGGGACAGGGCAATCAGCCCCAGCATTTT. Protein product: CASRPGQGNQPQHF.

The chain has TRBV30 and TRBJ2-1; 8 bases fit TRBD2. V trimming: 0 bases; J trimming: 6 bases; junction bases outside the gene matches: 7. The CDR3 sequence is 15 residues long. Germline CDR1 and CDR2: GTSNPN and SVGIG (reference sequence). CDR3 loop: CAWSVLGGGINEQFF. The CDR3 DNA follows: TGTGCCTGGAGTGTACTTGGCGGGGGGATCAATGAGCAGTTCTTC.

V and J are TRBV6-6 and TRBJ2-7; TRBD1 aligns across 8 bases. Germline-derived CDR1 and CDR2 are MNHNY and SVGAGI (reference sequence). V trimming: 6 bases; J trimming: 6 bases; junction bases outside the gene matches: 10. The CDR3 consists of 14 residues. The CDR3 sequence: CASSDRGGFGEQYF. DNA for the CDR3: TGTGCCAGCAGCGACAGGGGAGGCTTCGGCGAGCAGTACTTC.

The V and J genes are TRBV2 and TRBJ2-5, with a tentative D call TRBD1 (5 bases). This CDR3 comprises 13 residues. The V end lost 2 bases, the J end lost 4 bases, and 8 bases lay between the germline ends. Germline V lookup: CDR1 SNHLY, CDR2 FYNNEI. CDR3 loop: CASSEQGTETQYF. Here the CDR3 DNA reads TGTGCCAGCAGTGAACAGGGTACAGAGACCCAGTACTTC.

The rearrangement links TRBV28 to TRBJ2-1; 7 nucleotides agree with TRBD2. Germline-derived CDR1 and CDR2 are MDHEN and SYDVKM. The ends lost 5 bases at V and 3 bases at J; junction bases unmatched: 7. The CDR3 has 15 amino acids. The CDR3 protein is CASSKRTSFYNEQFF. DNA of the CDR3: TGTGCCAGCAGTAAACGGACTAGTTTCTACAATGAGCAGTTCTTC.